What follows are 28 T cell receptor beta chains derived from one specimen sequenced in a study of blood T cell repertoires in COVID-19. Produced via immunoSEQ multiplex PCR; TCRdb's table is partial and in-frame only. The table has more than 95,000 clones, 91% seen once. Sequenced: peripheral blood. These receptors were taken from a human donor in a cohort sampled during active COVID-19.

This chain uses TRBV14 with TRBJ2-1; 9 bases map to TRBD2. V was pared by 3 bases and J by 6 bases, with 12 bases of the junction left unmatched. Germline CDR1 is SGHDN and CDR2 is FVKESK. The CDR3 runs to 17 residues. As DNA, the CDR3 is TGTGCCAGCAGCCAGTCACGACTAGCGGCCGATAGCAATGAGCAGTTCTTC. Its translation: CASSQSRLAADSNEQFF.

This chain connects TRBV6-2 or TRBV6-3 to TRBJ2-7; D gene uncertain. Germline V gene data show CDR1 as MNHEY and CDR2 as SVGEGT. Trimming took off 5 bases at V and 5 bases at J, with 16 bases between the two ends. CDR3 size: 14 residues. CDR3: CASSTNISPHEQYF. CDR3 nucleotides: TGTGCCAGCAGTACAAACATCTCTCCGCACGAGCAGTACTTC.

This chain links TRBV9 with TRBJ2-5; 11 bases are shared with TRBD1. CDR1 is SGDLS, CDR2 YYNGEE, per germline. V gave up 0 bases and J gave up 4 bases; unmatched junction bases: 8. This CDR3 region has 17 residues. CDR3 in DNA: TGTGCCAGCAGCGTAGGATCTTGGGGACAGGGGGGAGAGACCCAGTACTTC. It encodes CASSVGSWGQGGETQYF.

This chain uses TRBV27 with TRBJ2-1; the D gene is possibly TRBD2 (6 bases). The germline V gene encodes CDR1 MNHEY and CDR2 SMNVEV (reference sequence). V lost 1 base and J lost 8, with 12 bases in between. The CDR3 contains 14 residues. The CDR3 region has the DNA TGTGCCAGCAGTTTATGGGAGGCCCGCGATGAGCAGTTCTTC. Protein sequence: CASSLWEARDEQFF.

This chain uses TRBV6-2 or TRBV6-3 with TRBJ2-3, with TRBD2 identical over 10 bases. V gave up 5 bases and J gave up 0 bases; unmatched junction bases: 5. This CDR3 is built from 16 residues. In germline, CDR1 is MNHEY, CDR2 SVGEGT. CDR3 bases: TGTGCCAGCAGTCCCGGACTAGCGGAGAGCACAGATACGCAGTATTTT. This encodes CASSPGLAESTDTQYF.

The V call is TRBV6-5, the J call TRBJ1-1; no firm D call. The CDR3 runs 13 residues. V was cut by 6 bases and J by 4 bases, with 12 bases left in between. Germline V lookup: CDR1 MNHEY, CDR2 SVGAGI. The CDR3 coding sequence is TGTGCCAGCAGCCTCAGGAGGTCCACTGAAGCTTTCTTT. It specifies CASSLRRSTEAFF.

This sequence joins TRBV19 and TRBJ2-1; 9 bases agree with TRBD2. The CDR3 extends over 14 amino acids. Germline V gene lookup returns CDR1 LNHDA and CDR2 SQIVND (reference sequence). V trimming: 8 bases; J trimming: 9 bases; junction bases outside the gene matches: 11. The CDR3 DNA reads TGTGCCAGTTGCGTAGCGGGAGAAGTTTGTGAGCAGTTCTTC. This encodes CASCVAGEVCEQFF.

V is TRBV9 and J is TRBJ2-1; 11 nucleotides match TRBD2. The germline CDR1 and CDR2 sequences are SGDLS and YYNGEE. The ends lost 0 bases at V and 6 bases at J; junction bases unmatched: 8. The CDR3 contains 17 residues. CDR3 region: CASSVARVAGGPNEQFF. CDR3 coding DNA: TGTGCCAGCAGCGTAGCTCGGGTAGCGGGGGGGCCCAATGAGCAGTTCTTC.

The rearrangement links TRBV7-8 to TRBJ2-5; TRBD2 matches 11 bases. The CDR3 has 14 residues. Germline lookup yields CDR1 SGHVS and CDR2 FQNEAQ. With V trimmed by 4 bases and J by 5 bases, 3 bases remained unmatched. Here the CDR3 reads CASSSGTSGETQYF. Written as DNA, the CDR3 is TGTGCCAGCAGCTCGGGGACTAGCGGCGAGACCCAGTACTTC.

CDR3 residues: CASSQDVEGNEQFF. The CDR3 region has the DNA TGCGCCAGCAGCCAAGATGTGGAGGGCAATGAGCAGTTCTTC. The chain recombines TRBV4-3 with TRBJ2-1; D possibly corresponds to TRBD2 (6 bases). The germline V gene encodes CDR1 LGHNA and CDR2 YSLEER. This CDR3 has 14 amino acids. Trimming took 0 bases from V and 6 from J, leaving 9 bases between them.

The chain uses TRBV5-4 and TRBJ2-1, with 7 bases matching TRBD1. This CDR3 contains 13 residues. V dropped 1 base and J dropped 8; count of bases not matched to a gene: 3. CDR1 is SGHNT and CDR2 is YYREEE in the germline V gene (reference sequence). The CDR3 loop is CASSLIQGDEQFF. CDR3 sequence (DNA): TGTGCCAGCAGCTTGATCCAGGGGGATGAGCAGTTCTTC.

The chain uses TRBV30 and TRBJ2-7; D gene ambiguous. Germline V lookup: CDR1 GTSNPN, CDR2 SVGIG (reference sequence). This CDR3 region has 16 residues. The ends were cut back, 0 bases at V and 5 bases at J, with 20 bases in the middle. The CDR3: CAWSVPPLSRGDEQYF. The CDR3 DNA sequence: TGTGCCTGGAGTGTCCCACCTTTGTCTAGAGGTGACGAGCAGTACTTC.

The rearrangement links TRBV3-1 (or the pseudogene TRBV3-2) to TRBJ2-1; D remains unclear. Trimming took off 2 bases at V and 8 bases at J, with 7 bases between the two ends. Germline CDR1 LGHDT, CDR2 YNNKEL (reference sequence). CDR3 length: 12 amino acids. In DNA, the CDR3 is TGTGCCAGCAGCCAAAATTTATATGAGCAGTTCTTC. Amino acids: CASSQNLYEQFF.

The CDR3 is CASSLRQLADTQYF. In DNA form, the CDR3 reads TGTGCCAGCAGCTTACGACAGTTAGCAGATACGCAGTATTTT. V and J are TRBV9 and TRBJ2-3; D might be TRBD1 (5 bases). Trimming left V 4 bases short and J 4 bases short, with 13 bases between. The CDR3 sequence is 14 residues long. The germline V gene encodes CDR1 SGDLS and CDR2 YYNGEE.

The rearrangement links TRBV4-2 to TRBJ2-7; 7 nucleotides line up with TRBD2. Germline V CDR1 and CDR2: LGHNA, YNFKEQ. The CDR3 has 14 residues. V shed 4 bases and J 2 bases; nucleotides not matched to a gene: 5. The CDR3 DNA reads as TGTGCCAGCAGCCCGAACGGGGGGACCTACGAGCAGTACTTC. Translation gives CASSPNGGTYEQYF.

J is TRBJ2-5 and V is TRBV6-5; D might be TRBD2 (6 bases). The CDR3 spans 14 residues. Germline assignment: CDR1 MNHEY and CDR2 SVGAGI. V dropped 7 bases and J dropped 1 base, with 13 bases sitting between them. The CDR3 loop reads CASTPSAGQETQYF. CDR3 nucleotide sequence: TGTGCCAGCACCCCTAGCGCGGGCCAAGAGACCCAGTACTTC.

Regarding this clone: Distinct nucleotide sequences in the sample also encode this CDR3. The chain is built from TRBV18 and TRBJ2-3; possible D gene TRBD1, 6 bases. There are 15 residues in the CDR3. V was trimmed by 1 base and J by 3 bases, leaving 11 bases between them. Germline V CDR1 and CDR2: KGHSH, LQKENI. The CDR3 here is CASSPQTGPTDTQYF. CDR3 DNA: TGTGCCAGCTCACCACAGACAGGCCCTACAGATACGCAGTATTTT.

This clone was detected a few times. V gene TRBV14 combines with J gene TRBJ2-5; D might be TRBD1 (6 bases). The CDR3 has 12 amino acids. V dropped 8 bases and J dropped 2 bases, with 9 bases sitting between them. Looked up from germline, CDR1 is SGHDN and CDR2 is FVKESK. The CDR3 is CASYDRQETQYF. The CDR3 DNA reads TGTGCCAGCTACGACAGGCAAGAGACCCAGTACTTC.

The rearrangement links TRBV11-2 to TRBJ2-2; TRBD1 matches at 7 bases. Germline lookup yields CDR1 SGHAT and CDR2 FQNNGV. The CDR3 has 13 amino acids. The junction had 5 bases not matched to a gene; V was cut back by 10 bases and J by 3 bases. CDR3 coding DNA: TGTGCCAACCGGGACAGCTACACCGGGGAGCTGTTTTTT. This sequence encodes CANRDSYTGELFF.

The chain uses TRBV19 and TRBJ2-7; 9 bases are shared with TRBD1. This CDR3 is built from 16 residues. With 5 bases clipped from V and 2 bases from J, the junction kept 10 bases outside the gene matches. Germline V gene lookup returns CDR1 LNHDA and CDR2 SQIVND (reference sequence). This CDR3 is CASSPRPGTGTYEQYF. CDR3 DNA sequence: TGTGCCAGTAGTCCCCGACCCGGGACAGGGACCTACGAGCAGTACTTC.

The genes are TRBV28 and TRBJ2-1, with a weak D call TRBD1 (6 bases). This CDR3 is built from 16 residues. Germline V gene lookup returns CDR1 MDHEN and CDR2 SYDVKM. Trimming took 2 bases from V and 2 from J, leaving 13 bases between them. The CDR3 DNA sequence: TGTGCCAGCAGTTTACCCAACAGGGTGGCCTACAATGAGCAGTTCTTC. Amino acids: CASSLPNRVAYNEQFF.

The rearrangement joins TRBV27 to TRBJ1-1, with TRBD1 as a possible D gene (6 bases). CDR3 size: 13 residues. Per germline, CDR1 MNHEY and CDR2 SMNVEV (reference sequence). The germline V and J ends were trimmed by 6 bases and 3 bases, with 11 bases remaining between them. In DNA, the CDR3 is TGTGCCAGCAGCCTAGCAGGGGACACTGAAGCTTTCTTT. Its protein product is CASSLAGDTEAFF.

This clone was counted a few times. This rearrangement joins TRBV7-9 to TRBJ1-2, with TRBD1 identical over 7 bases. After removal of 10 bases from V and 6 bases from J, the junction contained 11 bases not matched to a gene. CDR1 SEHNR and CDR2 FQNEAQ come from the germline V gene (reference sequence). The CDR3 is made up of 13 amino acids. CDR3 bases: TGTGCCACCTATCCGGGACAGCGGGATGGCTACACCTTC. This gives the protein CATYPGQRDGYTF.

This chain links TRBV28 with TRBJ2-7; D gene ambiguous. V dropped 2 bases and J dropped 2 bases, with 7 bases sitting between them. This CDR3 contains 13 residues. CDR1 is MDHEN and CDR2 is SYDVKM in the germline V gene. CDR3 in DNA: TGTGCCAGCAGTTTAAGTAGCCCCTACGAGCAGTACTTC. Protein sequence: CASSLSSPYEQYF. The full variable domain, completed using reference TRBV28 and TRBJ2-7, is DVKVTQSSRYLVKRTGEKVFLECVQDMDHENMFWYRQDPGLGLRLIYFSYDVKMKEKGDIPEGYSVSREKKERFSLILESASTNQTSMYLCASSLSSPYEQYFGPGTRLTVT.

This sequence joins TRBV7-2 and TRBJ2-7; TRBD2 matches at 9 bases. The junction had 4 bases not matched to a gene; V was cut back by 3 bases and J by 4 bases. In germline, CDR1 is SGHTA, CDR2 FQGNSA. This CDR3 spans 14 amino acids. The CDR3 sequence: CASSFPAGGYEQYF. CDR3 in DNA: TGTGCCAGCAGCTTCCCAGCGGGGGGTTACGAGCAGTACTTC. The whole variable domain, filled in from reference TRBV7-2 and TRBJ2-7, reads GAGVSQSPSNKVTEKGKDVELRCDPISGHTALYWYRQSLGQGLEFLIYFQGNSAPDKSGLPSDRFSAERTGGSVSTLTIQRTQQEDSAVYLCASSFPAGGYEQYFGPGTRLTVT.

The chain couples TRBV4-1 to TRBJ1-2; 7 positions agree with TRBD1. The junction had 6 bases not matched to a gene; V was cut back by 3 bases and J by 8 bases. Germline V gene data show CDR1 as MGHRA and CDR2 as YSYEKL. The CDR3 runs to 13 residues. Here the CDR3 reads CASSQTGLSGYTF. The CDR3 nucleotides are TGCGCCAGCAGCCAGACAGGGTTGAGCGGCTACACCTTC.

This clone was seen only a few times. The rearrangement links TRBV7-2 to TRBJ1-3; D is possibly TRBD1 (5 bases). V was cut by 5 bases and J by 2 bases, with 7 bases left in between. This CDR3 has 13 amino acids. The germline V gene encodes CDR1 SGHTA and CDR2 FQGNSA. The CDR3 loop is CASSQGAGNTIYF. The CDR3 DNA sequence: TGTGCCAGCAGCCAAGGGGCTGGAAACACCATATATTTT.

CDR3 sequence: CASSTFKGQGALSHEQFF. Written as DNA, the CDR3 is TGTGCCAGTAGTACTTTTAAGGGACAGGGGGCGCTTAGCCATGAGCAGTTCTTC. The rearrangement links TRBV19 to TRBJ2-1; the match to TRBD1 covers 12 bases. CDR3 length: 18 residues. CDR1 and CDR2 from the germline V gene are LNHDA and SQIVND (reference sequence). J gave up 8 bases and V 4 bases, and 15 bases lay outside the gene matches.